Given below is one TCR beta chain in context. One end of the junction fails to match germline, which may point to a read error. This specimen comes from a study of glioma-infiltrating T cells. Using RNA template, CDR3s of TCR alpha and beta were amplified with iRepertoire arm-PCR. One entry per CDR3 protein results from TCRdb running MiXCR on the multiplex PCR reads. The sample carries about 140,000 distinct CDR3 sequences, roughly two fifths recorded once. This CDR3 contains 15 residues. Germline V gene lookup returns CDR1 SGHTA and CDR2 FQGNSA. Sequenced sample: glioma tissue, nonneoplastic brain tissue, or PBMCs (not recorded which). This sequence originates from a human donor with low-grade glioma or glioblastoma, undergoing nonglioma brain surgery, or in good health (not recorded which). This chain connects TRBV7-2 to TRBJ2-7; 10 positions match TRBD2. In DNA, the CDR3 is TGTGCCAGCAGCTCCCTAGCGGGAGTCAACTACGGGCAGTACTTC. The encoded protein is CASSSLAGVNYGQYF.